This passage covers 23 T cell receptor beta chains from one sample sequenced in a study of identical twins. TCRdb re-derived calls from the 5' RACE reads in MiXCR, one entry per CDR3 protein. The sample records about 220,000 distinct CDR3 sequences, roughly a tenth being singletons. The sequenced sample was memory (CD45RO+) T cells sorted from blood. The receptors stem from a woman aged 18-30 years in good health.

This clonotype was counted at least ten times. This chain uses TRBV7-9 with TRBJ1-2, with a possible D match to TRBD1 (5 bases). Germline CDR1 SEHNR, CDR2 FQNEAQ (reference sequence). CDR3 size: 14 residues. V shed 3 bases and J shed 4 bases, with 12 bases lying between them. CDR3 protein: CASSLTASTYGYTF. As DNA, the CDR3 is TGTGCCAGCAGCTTGACAGCGTCGACCTATGGCTACACCTTC.

The table lists this clonotype with a few counts. The gene calls are TRBV12-3 or TRBV12-4 and TRBJ1-4, with a possible D match to TRBD1 (5 bases). The CDR3 sequence is 14 residues long. With 5 bases removed from V and 5 bases from J, the gap between germline ends came to 12 bases. Written as DNA, the CDR3 is TGTGCCAGCAGTCCAAGGGGTTCCAATGAAAAACTGTTTTTT. Encoded protein: CASSPRGSNEKLFF.

A single count supports this clonotype. The chain carries TRBV7-2 and TRBJ2-2; 12 bases align to TRBD2. The CDR3 extends over 19 amino acids. Trimming took 0 bases from V and 7 from J; bases not matched to a gene: 12. Germline CDR1 and CDR2: SGHTA and FQGNSA. The CDR3 DNA reads TGTGCCAGCAGCTTAGCGCTAGGACTAGCGGGAAGGGGGTTCGGGGAGCTGTTTTTT. This encodes CASSLALGLAGRGFGELFF. Full variable domain (missing parts from reference TRBV7-2 and TRBJ2-2): GAGVSQSPSNKVTEKGKDVELRCDPISGHTALYWYRQSLGQGLEFLIYFQGNSAPDKSGLPSDRFSAERTGGSVSTLTIQRTQQEDSAVYLCASSLALGLAGRGFGELFFGEGSRLTVL.

This clonotype was counted ten times or more. The chain employs TRBV7-2 and TRBJ2-7; D call uncertain. The V end was cut by 5 bases, the J end by 3 bases, with 11 bases between. The CDR3 consists of 13 residues. Germline CDR1 SGHTA, CDR2 FQGNSA. In nucleotides, the CDR3 is TGTGCCAGCAGCCCACACCGAGACTACGAGCAGTACTTC. This encodes CASSPHRDYEQYF.

The chain employs TRBV7-8 and TRBJ1-4; 10 bases fit TRBD1. J gave up 4 bases and V 4 bases, and 3 bases lay outside the gene matches. CDR1 and CDR2 from the germline V gene are SGHVS and FQNEAQ. This CDR3 comprises 15 residues. CDR3 DNA: TGTGCCAGCAGCTCGACAGGGGGCAATAATGAAAAACTGTTTTTT. Protein sequence: CASSSTGGNNEKLFF.

This chain links TRBV7-8 with TRBJ2-7; D gene ambiguous. Germline values: CDR1 SGHVS, CDR2 FQNEAQ. V lost 1 base to trimming and J lost 0 bases, with 7 bases between them. The CDR3 contains 14 residues. CDR3 sequence (DNA): TGTGCCAGCAGCTTAGAGGAGAGCTCCTACGAGCAGTACTTC. Translated: CASSLEESSYEQYF.

This clonotype was seen just once. With a much larger clone just one base away, this may be a read error. The V call is TRBV5-1, the J call TRBJ2-2; D remains unclear. Germline V lookup: CDR1 SGHRS, CDR2 YFSETQ. This CDR3 region has 15 residues. The germline V and J ends were trimmed by 5 bases and 4 bases, with 15 bases remaining between them. The CDR3 DNA sequence: TGCGCCAGCAGGCCGGGCCCAGATTCCACCGGGGAGCTGTTTTTT. Encoded protein: CASRPGPDSTGELFF.

By share, this clonotype ranks as medium-sized. V is TRBV12-3 or TRBV12-4 and J is TRBJ2-3, with D possibly TRBD1 on 5 matching bases. The CDR3 has 11 residues. Trimming took 5 bases from V and 15 from J, leaving 15 bases between them. CDR3 in DNA: TGTGCCAGCAGTAACAGGTTAATTGAATATTTT. Translation: CASSNRLIEYF.

DNA of the CDR3: TGCGCCAGCAGCCCCGGACGGGTTGGAGGCTACACCTTC. Protein sequence: CASSPGRVGGYTF. The chain links TRBV5-1 to TRBJ1-2, with D hard to call. V dropped 4 bases and J dropped 8 bases, with 15 bases sitting between them. The CDR3 consists of 13 residues. Germline V gives CDR1 SGHRS, CDR2 YFSETQ.

This clonotype was picked up a small number of times. The chain uses TRBV5-1 and TRBJ2-3; TRBD2 aligns across 13 bases. CDR1 SGHRS and CDR2 YFSETQ come from the germline V gene. With 4 bases clipped from V and 6 bases from J, the junction kept 8 bases outside the gene matches. This CDR3 has 16 amino acids. CDR3 sequence reads: CASSKLAGGLADTQYF. For the CDR3, the DNA is TGCGCCAGCAGCAAACTAGCGGGGGGGCTTGCGGATACGCAGTATTTT.

The CDR3 region is CSARDEEGRGDTDTQYF. The CDR3 DNA follows: TGCAGTGCTAGAGATGAAGAAGGGCGGGGGGACACAGATACGCAGTATTTT. The V gene is TRBV20-1, the J gene TRBJ2-3, with TRBD2 identical over 8 bases. Germline loops: CDR1 DFQATT, CDR2 SNEGSKA (reference sequence). J gave up 2 bases and V 0 bases, and 10 bases lay outside the gene matches. The CDR3 contains 17 residues.

This clonotype was seen a handful of times. V and J are TRBV6-1 and TRBJ2-7, with 8 bases matching TRBD1. Germline V gene data show CDR1 as MNHNS and CDR2 as SASEGT. V shed 6 bases and J 3 bases; nucleotides not matched to a gene: 7. CDR3 length: 14 amino acids. The CDR3 spells CASSPRTGFYEQYF. CDR3 nucleotides: TGTGCCAGCAGCCCCAGGACAGGGTTCTACGAGCAGTACTTC.

In its sample, this clonotype was seen a few times. J is TRBJ2-1 and V is TRBV9, with TRBD2 matching over 10 bases. J lost 8 bases, V lost 7 bases, and 12 bases had no gene match. The CDR3 consists of 15 residues. The germline V gene encodes CDR1 SGDLS and CDR2 YYNGEE. The CDR3 spells CASSLGASGGYEQFF. CDR3 nucleotides: TGTGCCAGCTCACTCGGGGCTAGCGGGGGCTATGAGCAGTTCTTC.

This clonotype was counted ten times or more. The genes are TRBV12-3 or TRBV12-4 and TRBJ2-4; D unresolved. Trimming removed 7 bases from V and 1 base from J, with 5 bases in between. There are 12 residues in the CDR3. The CDR3 sequence: CASMGAKNIQYF. For the CDR3, the DNA is TGTGCCAGCATGGGGGCCAAAAACATTCAGTACTTC.

This clonotype was recorded at least ten times. V is TRBV5-1 and J is TRBJ1-2, with unresolved D. The germline CDR1 and CDR2 sequences are SGHRS and YFSETQ. V lost 1 base and J 7 bases, leaving 14 bases between the germline ends. This CDR3 is 14 amino acids long. The CDR3 region has the DNA TGCGCCAGCAGCTTGCTTACCGGCGAGGGTGGCTACACCTTC. It translates to CASSLLTGEGGYTF. The full variable domain, with the rest looked up from reference TRBV5-1 and TRBJ1-2, is KAGVTQTPRYLIKTRGQQVTLSCSPISGHRSVSWYQQTPGQGLQFLFEYFSETQRNKGNFPGRFSGRQFSNSRSEMNVSTLELGDSALYLCASSLLTGEGGYTFGSGTRLTVV.

This clonotype was picked up a small number of times. The genes are TRBV7-2 and TRBJ1-1; D not certain. V lost 1 base and J lost 4, with 10 bases in between. CDR3 length: 14 residues. From germline, CDR1 is SGHTA and CDR2 FQGNSA. Here the CDR3 reads CASSLVYEPTEAFF. The CDR3, as DNA: TGTGCCAGCAGCTTAGTGTATGAACCCACTGAAGCTTTCTTT.

This clonotype showed up just a few times. J is TRBJ2-3 and V is TRBV10-3; TRBD2 aligns across 13 bases. V lost 6 bases and J lost 2; bases outside the gene matches: 2. This CDR3 is 15 amino acids long. CDR1 and CDR2 (germline): ENHRY, SYGVKD. The chain's CDR3 is CAIRGLAGHTDTQYF. The CDR3 DNA sequence: TGTGCCATCAGGGGACTAGCGGGACACACAGATACGCAGTATTTT.

V and J are TRBV7-2 and TRBJ2-1, with TRBD2 matching 10 bases. Germline V gives CDR1 SGHTA, CDR2 FQGNSA. The V segment lost 6 bases and the J segment 8 bases; nucleotides outside the gene matches: 10. This CDR3 is 15 amino acids long. The CDR3 coding sequence is TGTGCCAGCAGTACCGGGACTAGCGCCAACGATGAGCAGTTCTTC. Translation gives CASSTGTSANDEQFF.

V is TRBV4-3 and J is TRBJ1-1; D call uncertain. The V end was cut by 0 bases, the J end by 5 bases, with 16 bases between. Germline CDR1 LGHNA, CDR2 YSLEER. CDR3 size: 16 residues. The CDR3 protein is CASSQDVAPTGTEAFF. As DNA, the CDR3 is TGCGCCAGCAGCCAAGATGTTGCGCCCACGGGGACTGAAGCTTTCTTT.

The table lists this clonotype with many counts. The V gene is TRBV28, the J gene TRBJ1-2; D remains unclear. CDR1 and CDR2 from the germline V gene are MDHEN and SYDVKM. V lost 6 bases, J lost 2 bases, and 4 bases lay in between. The CDR3 contains 11 residues. The CDR3 region has the DNA TGTGCCAGCAGCATAAACTATGGCTACACCTTC. Its translation: CASSINYGYTF.

This clonotype showed up just a few times. The gene calls are TRBV11-2 and TRBJ2-4, with 8 bases identical to TRBD1. Germline values: CDR1 SGHAT, CDR2 FQNNGV. CDR3 length equals 17 residues. V lost 1 base, J lost 2 bases, and 7 bases stayed unmatched. The CDR3 region has the DNA TGTGCCAGCAGCTTAGCCGGGACAGGAATATCCAAAAACATTCAGTACTTC. Translated, it gives CASSLAGTGISKNIQYF.

This clonotype was counted between two and nine times. The gene calls are TRBV12-3 or TRBV12-4 and TRBJ2-3; D remains ambiguous. CDR3 size: 13 residues. Between the trimmed V and J ends, which lost 6 bases and 5 bases, there was a span of 12 bases. The CDR3 region is CASRLKLLDTQYF. The CDR3 DNA sequence: TGTGCCAGCAGGCTGAAGCTGCTAGATACGCAGTATTTT.

This clonotype was observed at least ten times. The CDR3 loop reads CASSSSLATYEQYF. The CDR3 DNA is TGTGCCAGCAGCTCCTCACTAGCGACCTACGAGCAGTACTTC. V and J are TRBV7-6 and TRBJ2-7; 7 bases match TRBD2. The CDR3 has 14 residues. CDR1 is SGHVS and CDR2 is FNYEAQ in the germline V gene. J lost 2 bases, V lost 4 bases, and 5 bases had no gene match.